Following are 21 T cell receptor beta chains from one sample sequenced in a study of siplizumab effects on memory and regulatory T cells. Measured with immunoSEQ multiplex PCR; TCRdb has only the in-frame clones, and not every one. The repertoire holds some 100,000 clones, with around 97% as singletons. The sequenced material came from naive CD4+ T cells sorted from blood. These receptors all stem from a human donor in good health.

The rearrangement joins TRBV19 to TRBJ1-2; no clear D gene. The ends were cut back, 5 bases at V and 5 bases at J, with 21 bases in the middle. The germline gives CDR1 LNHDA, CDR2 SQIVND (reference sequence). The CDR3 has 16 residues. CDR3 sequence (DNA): TGTGCCAGTAGTGGACCCGGACCTACGAATCAATATGGCTACACCTTC. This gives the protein CASSGPGPTNQYGYTF.

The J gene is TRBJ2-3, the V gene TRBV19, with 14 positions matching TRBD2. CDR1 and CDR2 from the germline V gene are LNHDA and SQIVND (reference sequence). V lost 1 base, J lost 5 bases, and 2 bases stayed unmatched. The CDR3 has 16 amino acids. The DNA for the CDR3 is TGTGCCAGTAGTATAGGACTAGCGGGGGGGCGAGATACGCAGTATTTT. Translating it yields CASSIGLAGGRDTQYF.

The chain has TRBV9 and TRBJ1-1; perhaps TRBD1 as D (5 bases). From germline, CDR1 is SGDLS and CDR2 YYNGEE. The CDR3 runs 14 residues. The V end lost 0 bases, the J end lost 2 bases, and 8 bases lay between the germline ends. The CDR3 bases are TGTGCCAGCAGCGTAGAAGGACAAAACACTGAAGCTTTCTTT. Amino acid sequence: CASSVEGQNTEAFF.

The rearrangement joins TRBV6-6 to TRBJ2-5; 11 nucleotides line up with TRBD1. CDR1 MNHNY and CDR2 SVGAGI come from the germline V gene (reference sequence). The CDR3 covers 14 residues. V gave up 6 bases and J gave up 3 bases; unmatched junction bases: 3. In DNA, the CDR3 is TGTGCCAGCAGCAAGGGACAGGGGGAAGAGACCCAGTACTTC. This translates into CASSKGQGEETQYF.

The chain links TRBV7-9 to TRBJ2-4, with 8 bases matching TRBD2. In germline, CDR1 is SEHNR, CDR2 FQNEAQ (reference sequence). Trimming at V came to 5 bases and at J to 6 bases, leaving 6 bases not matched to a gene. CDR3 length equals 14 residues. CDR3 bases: TGTGCCAGCAGCCCCCCCGGACTAGCAAACATTCAGTACTTC. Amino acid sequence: CASSPPGLANIQYF. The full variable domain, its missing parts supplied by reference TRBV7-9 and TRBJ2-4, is DTGVSQNPRHKITKRGQNVTFRCDPISEHNRLYWYRQTLGQGPEFLTYFQNEAQLEKSRLLSDRFSAERPKGSFSTLEIQRTEQGDSAMYLCASSPPGLANIQYFGAGTRLSVL.

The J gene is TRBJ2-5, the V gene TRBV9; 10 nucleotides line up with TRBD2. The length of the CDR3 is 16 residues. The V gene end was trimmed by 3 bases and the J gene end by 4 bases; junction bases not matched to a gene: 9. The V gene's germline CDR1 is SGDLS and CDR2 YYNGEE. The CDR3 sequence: CASSGTQTSGLETQYF. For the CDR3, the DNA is TGTGCCAGCAGCGGTACCCAGACTAGCGGGCTAGAGACCCAGTACTTC.

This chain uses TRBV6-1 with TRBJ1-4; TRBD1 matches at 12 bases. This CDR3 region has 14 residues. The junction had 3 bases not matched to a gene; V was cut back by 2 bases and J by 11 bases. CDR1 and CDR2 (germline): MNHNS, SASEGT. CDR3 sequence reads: CASSERDRGLKLFF. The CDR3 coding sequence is TGTGCCAGCAGTGAAAGGGACAGGGGGCTCAAACTGTTTTTT.

The CDR3 DNA reads as TGTGCCAGCAGCCCGGCCCCCACAAGAGGACAAGAGACCCAGTACTTC. This gives the protein CASSPAPTRGQETQYF. V gene TRBV5-6 combines with J gene TRBJ2-5; no clear D gene. The germline V and J ends were trimmed by 4 bases and 2 bases, with 18 bases remaining between them. CDR3 length equals 16 residues. Germline CDR1 and CDR2: SGHDT and YYEEEE.

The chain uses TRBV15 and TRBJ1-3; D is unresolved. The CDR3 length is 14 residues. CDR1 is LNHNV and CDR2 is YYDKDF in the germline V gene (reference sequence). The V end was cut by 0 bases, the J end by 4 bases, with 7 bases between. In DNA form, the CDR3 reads TGTGCCACCAGCAGAGATTTTGGGGGAAACACCATATATTTT. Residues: CATSRDFGGNTIYF.

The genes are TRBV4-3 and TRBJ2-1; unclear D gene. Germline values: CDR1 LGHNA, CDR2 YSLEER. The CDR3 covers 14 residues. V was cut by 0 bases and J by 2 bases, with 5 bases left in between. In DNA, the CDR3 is TGCGCCAGCAGCCAAGAGACACCCTACAATGAGCAGTTCTTC. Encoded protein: CASSQETPYNEQFF.

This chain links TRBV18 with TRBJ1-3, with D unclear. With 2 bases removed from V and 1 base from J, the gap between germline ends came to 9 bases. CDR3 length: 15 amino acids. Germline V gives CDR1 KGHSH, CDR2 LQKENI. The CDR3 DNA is TGTGCCAGCTCACCAAAGGTTTTATCTGGAAACACCATATATTTT. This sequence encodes CASSPKVLSGNTIYF.

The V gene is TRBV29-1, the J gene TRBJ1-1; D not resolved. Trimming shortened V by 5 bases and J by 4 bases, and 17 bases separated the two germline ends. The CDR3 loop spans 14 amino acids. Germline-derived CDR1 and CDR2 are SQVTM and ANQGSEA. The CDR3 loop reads CSVMSHLGGTEAFF. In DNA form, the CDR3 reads TGCAGCGTTATGTCACACTTAGGCGGCACTGAAGCTTTCTTT.

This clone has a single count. The CDR3 sequence: CASSQDTGATFSYEQYF. The CDR3 DNA follows: TGTGCCAGCAGCCAGGATACAGGGGCTACTTTCTCCTACGAGCAGTACTTC. This rearrangement joins TRBV4-2 to TRBJ2-7; 7 bases fit TRBD1. V was pared by 3 bases and J by 0 bases, with 11 bases of the junction left unmatched. The CDR3 is 17 amino acids. Germline-derived CDR1 and CDR2 are LGHNA and YNFKEQ.

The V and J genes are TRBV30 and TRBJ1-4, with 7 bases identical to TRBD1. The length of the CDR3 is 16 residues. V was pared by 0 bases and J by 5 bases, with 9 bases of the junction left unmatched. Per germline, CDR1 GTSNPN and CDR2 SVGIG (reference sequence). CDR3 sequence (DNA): TGTGCCTGGAGTGTACGCCGGCCACAGGGGAATGAAAAACTGTTTTTT. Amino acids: CAWSVRRPQGNEKLFF.

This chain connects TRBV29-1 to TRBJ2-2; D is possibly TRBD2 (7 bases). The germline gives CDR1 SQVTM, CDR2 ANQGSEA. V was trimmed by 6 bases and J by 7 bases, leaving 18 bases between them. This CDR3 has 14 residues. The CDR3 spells CSVETGGAGGELFF. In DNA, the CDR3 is TGCAGCGTCGAAACGGGGGGCGCGGGCGGGGAGCTGTTTTTT.

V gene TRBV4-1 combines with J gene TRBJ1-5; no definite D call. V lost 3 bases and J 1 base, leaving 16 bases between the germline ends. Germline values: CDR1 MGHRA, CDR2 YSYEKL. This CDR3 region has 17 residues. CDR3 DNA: TGCGCCAGCAGCCAGTACCCCTTGGTAGTAAGCAATCAGCCCCAGCATTTT. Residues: CASSQYPLVVSNQPQHF.

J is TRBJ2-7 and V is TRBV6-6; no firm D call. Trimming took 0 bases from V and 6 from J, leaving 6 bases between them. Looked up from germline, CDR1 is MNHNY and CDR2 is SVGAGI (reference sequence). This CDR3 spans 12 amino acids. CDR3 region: CASSYSGSEQYF. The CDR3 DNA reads TGTGCCAGCAGTTACTCGGGGTCCGAGCAGTACTTC.

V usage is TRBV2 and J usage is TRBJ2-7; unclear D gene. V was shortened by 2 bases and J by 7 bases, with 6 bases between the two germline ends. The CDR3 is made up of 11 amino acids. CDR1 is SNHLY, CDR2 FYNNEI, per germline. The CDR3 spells CASSEYREQYF. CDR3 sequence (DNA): TGTGCCAGCAGTGAATATCGTGAGCAGTACTTC.

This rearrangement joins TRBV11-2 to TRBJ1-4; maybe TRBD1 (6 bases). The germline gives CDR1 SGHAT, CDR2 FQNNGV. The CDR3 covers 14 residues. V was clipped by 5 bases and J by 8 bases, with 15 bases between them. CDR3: CASSSQGPREKLFF. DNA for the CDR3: TGTGCCAGCAGCAGCCAGGGGCCGAGGGAAAAACTGTTTTTT. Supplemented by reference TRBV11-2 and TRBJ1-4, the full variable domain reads EAGVAQSPRYKIIEKRQSVAFWCNPISGHATLYWYQQILGQGPKLLIQFQNNGVVDDSQLPKDRFSAERLKGVDSTLKIQPAKLEDSAVYLCASSSQGPREKLFFGSGTQLSVL.

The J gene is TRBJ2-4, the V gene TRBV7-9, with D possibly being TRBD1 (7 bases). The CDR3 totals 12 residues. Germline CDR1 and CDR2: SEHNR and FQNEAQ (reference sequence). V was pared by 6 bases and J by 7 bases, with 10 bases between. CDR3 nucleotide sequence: TGTGCCAGCAGTCCAGGGGGGAACATTCAGTACTTC. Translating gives CASSPGGNIQYF.

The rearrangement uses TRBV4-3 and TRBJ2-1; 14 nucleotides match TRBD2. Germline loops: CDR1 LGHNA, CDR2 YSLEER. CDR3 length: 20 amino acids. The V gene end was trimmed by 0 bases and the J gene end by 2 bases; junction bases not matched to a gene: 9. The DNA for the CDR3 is TGCGCCAGCAGCCAAGACCTAGGACTAGCGGGAGGCAGAGCCTACAATGAGCAGTTCTTC. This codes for CASSQDLGLAGGRAYNEQFF.